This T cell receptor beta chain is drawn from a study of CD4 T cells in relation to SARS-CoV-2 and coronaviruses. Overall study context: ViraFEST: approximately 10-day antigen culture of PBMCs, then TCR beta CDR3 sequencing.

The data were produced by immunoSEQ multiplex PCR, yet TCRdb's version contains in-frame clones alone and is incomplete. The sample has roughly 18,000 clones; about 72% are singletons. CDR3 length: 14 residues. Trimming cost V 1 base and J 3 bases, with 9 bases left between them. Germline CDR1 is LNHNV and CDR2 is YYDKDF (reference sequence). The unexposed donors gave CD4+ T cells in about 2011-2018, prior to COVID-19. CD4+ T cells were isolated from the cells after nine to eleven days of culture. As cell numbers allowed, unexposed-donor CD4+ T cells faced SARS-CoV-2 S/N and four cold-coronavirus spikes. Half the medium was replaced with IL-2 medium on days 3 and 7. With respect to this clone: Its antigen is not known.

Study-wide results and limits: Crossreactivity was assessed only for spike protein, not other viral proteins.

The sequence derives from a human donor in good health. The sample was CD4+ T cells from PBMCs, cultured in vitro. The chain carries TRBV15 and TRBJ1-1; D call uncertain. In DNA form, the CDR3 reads TGTGCCACCAGCAGAGGATATGGAGACACTGAAGCTTTCTTT. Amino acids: CATSRGYGDTEAFF.